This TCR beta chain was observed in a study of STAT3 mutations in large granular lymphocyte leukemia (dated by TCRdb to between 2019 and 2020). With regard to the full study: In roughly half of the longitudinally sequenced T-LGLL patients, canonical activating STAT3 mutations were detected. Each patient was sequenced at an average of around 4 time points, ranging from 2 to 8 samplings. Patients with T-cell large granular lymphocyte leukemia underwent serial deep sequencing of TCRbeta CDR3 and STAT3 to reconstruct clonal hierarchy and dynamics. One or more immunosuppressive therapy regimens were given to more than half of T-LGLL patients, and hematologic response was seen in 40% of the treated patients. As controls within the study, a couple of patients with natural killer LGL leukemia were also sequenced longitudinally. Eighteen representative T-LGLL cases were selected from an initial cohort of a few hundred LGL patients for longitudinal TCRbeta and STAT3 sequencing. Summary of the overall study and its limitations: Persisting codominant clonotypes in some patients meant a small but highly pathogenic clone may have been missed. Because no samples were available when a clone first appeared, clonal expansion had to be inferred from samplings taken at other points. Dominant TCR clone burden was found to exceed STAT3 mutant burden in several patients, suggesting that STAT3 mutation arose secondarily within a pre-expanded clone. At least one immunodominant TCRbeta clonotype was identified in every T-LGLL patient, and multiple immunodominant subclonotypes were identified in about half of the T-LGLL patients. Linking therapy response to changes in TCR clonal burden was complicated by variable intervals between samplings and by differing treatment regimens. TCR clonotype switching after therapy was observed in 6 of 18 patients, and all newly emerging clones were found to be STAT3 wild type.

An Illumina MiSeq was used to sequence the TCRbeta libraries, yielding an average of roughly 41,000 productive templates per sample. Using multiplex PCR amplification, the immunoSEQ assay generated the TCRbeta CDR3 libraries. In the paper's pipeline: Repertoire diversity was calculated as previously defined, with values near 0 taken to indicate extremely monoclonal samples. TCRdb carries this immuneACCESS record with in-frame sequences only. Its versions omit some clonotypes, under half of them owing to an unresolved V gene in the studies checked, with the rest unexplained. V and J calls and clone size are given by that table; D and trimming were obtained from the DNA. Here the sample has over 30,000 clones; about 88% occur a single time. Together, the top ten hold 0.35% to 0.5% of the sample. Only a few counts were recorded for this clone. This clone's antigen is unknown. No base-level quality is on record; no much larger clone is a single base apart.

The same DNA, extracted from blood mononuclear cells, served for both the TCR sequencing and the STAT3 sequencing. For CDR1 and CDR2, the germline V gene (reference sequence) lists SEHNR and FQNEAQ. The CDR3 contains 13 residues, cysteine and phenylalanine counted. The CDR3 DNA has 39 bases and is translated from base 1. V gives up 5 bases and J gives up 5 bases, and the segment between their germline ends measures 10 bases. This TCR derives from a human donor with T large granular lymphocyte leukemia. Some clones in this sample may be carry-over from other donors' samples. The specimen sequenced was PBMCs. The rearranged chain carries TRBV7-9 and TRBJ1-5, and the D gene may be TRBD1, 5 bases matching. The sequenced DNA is TGTGCCAGCAGCAAGGACACATATCAGCCCCAGCATTTT. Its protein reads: CASSKDTYQPQHF.